Detailed here is one T cell receptor (beta chain). The data derive from a study of blood T cell repertoires in COVID-19. Across the study: The samples span acute and convalescent COVID-19 from the United States, Italy and Spain. PBMCs, B-cell-depleted T cells, or T cells provided the cDNA or gDNA that made up the material.

The length of the CDR3 is 13 residues. Germline CDR1 SGHTA, CDR2 FQGTGA. Trimming at V came to 5 bases and at J to 1 base, leaving 2 bases not matched to a gene. Here immunoSEQ multiplex PCR was the method, and the copy in TCRdb shows in-frame clones only, minus some. The data show about 15,000 clones, about 90% seen once. V is TRBV7-3 and J is TRBJ2-7; 7 nucleotides align to TRBD1. This clonotype was obtained from a man aged 45-60 years with active COVID-19. The sample consisted of peripheral blood. CDR3 nucleotide sequence: TGTGCCAGCAGCCGGGACAGTTCCTACGAGCAGTACTTC. The encoded protein is CASSRDSSYEQYF.